The 16 T cell receptor beta chains below were found in one sample sequenced in a study of blood T cell repertoires in COVID-19. Sequenced by immunoSEQ multiplex PCR; TCRdb stores in-frame clones only, minus some. The data hold about 69,000 clones, with 79% observed a single time. Sequencing used peripheral blood. The receptor set was obtained from a man aged 60 to 75 with acute or convalescent COVID-19.

This rearrangement joins TRBV7-3 to TRBJ2-5, with D maybe TRBD1 (6 bases). Germline values: CDR1 SGHTA, CDR2 FQGTGA. Deletions cut 6 bases from V and 1 base from J, with 6 bases between. The CDR3 has 12 amino acids. As DNA, the CDR3 is TGTGCCAGCAGGGACAGCCAAGAGACCCAGTACTTC. Protein sequence: CASRDSQETQYF.

The V call is TRBV7-2, the J call TRBJ1-1; possibly TRBD1 for D (5 bases). Germline loops: CDR1 SGHTA, CDR2 FQGNSA. Trimming left V 0 bases short and J 1 base short, with 12 bases between. This CDR3 contains 16 residues. The CDR3 DNA is TGTGCCAGCAGCTTAGCCCCAGGGAGGGCGAACACTGAAGCTTTCTTT. Its translation is CASSLAPGRANTEAFF.

The chain recombines TRBV5-1 with TRBJ1-4, with D tentatively TRBD1 (6 bases). The CDR3 has 15 residues. Between the trimmed V and J ends, which lost 4 bases and 5 bases, there was a span of 15 bases. Germline loops: CDR1 SGHRS, CDR2 YFSETQ. CDR3 loop: CASSRSQGSNEKLFF. In DNA form, the CDR3 reads TGCGCCAGCAGCCGGTCACAGGGTTCCAATGAAAAACTGTTTTTT.

V is TRBV15 and J is TRBJ1-4; 7 bases are shared with TRBD1. Germline values: CDR1 LNHNV, CDR2 YYDKDF (reference sequence). The CDR3 is 16 residues long. Trimming cost V 3 bases and J 9 bases; bases outside gene matches: 13. The CDR3 coding sequence is TGTGCCACCAGCAGTGACATGACAGGGAGGTTACAAAAACTGTTTTTT. Encoded protein: CATSSDMTGRLQKLFF. The full variable domain, with the rest looked up from reference TRBV15 and TRBJ1-4, is DAMVIQNPRYQVTQFGKPVTLSCSQTLNHNVMYWYQQKSSQAPKLLFHYYDKDFNNEADTPDNFQSRRPNTSFCFLDIRSPGLGDTAMYLCATSSDMTGRLQKLFFGSGTQLSVL.

V and J are TRBV19 and TRBJ1-5, with TRBD1 identical over 7 bases. The J segment lost 3 bases and the V segment lost 5 bases, leaving 13 bases of the junction unmatched. Germline V CDR1 and CDR2: LNHDA, SQIVND (reference sequence). The CDR3 consists of 17 residues. The CDR3 coding sequence is TGTGCCAGTAGTCAAAGGACCTGGGACAGCCTCAATCAGCCCCAGCATTTT. Its translation: CASSQRTWDSLNQPQHF.

This chain joins TRBV3-1 (or the pseudogene TRBV3-2) and TRBJ2-5; possibly TRBD1 for D (6 bases). Germline V CDR1 and CDR2: LGHDT, YNNKEL (reference sequence). V was pared by 4 bases and J by 1 base, with 16 bases between. The CDR3 spans 16 residues. This CDR3 reads CASSRGTGSGQETQYF. The CDR3 DNA is TGTGCCAGCAGCCGAGGAACAGGGAGCGGCCAAGAGACCCAGTACTTC.

J is TRBJ2-1 and V is TRBV11-3, with 7 bases lining up with TRBD2. The V gene end was trimmed by 0 bases and the J gene end by 13 bases; junction bases not matched to a gene: 6. This CDR3 has 13 amino acids. Germline CDR1 SGHNT, CDR2 YENEEA. The CDR3 spells CASSLDAAGEQFF. CDR3 DNA: TGTGCCAGCAGCTTAGACGCGGCGGGGGAACAGTTCTTC.

The gene calls are TRBV5-3 and TRBJ1-5; 7 bases agree with TRBD1. TRBV5-3 falls under the ORF class, with uncertain function. Germline trimming cut 4 bases from V and 2 bases from J; bases unmatched to any gene: 9. There are 16 residues in the CDR3. The CDR3 sequence: CARSRGHRGGNQPQHF. The CDR3 nucleotides are TGTGCCAGAAGCCGGGGGCACAGGGGTGGCAATCAGCCCCAGCATTTT.

The chain is built from TRBV18 and TRBJ1-5; no clear D gene. Deletions cut 2 bases from V and 7 bases from J, with 9 bases between. Germline-derived CDR1 and CDR2 are KGHSH and LQKENI. This CDR3 has 13 amino acids. CDR3 protein: CASSPEVGQPQHF. In DNA form, the CDR3 reads TGTGCCAGCTCACCAGAGGTAGGCCAGCCCCAGCATTTT.

V and J are TRBV10-3 and TRBJ2-5; 8 nucleotides agree with TRBD1. CDR3 length: 15 amino acids. Germline-derived CDR1 and CDR2 are ENHRY and SYGVKD. With V trimmed by 3 bases and J by 4 bases, 7 bases remained unmatched. The CDR3 sequence is CAISDRGRVPETQYF. CDR3 sequence (DNA): TGTGCCATCAGTGACAGGGGGCGAGTACCAGAGACCCAGTACTTC.

The chain links TRBV7-2 to TRBJ2-1; TRBD2 aligns across 10 bases. Germline lookup yields CDR1 SGHTA and CDR2 FQGNSA. This CDR3 contains 16 residues. Unmatched junction bases numbered 2, after V lost 1 base and J lost 2 bases. CDR3 region: CASSLVAGGPYNEQFF. The CDR3 DNA reads TGTGCCAGCAGCTTAGTAGCGGGGGGTCCCTACAATGAGCAGTTCTTC.

V and J are TRBV6-6 and TRBJ2-7; weak D call: TRBD2 (6 bases). The CDR3 has 14 residues. Germline loops: CDR1 MNHNY, CDR2 SVGAGI (reference sequence). V was trimmed by 7 bases and J by 0 bases, leaving 13 bases between them. CDR3 protein: CASTFGGSSYEQYF. CDR3 DNA sequence: TGTGCCAGCACCTTTGGGGGGAGCTCCTACGAGCAGTACTTC.

The table lists this clone with a count of one. V gene TRBV11-3 combines with J gene TRBJ2-7; possibly TRBD1 for D (5 bases). Germline values: CDR1 SGHNT, CDR2 YENEEA. Trimming removed 4 bases at V and 5 bases at J, with 18 bases between. The CDR3 extends over 15 amino acids. DNA of the CDR3: TGTGCCAGCAGCTCCGCAGGGAAGTTTTTGAACGAGCAGTACTTC. This gives the protein CASSSAGKFLNEQYF.

The chain couples TRBV29-1 to TRBJ1-6; 9 bases map to TRBD1. The V and J ends lost 6 bases and 7 bases, in that order; junction bases with no gene match: 7. The CDR3 covers 14 residues. Germline V gene data show CDR1 as SQVTM and CDR2 as ANQGSEA. CDR3 amino acids: CSVKGQGMNSPLHF. The DNA for the CDR3 is TGCAGCGTGAAGGGACAGGGTATGAATTCACCCCTCCACTTT.

The chain carries TRBV5-6 and TRBJ1-2, with D perhaps matching TRBD1 (6 bases). V dropped 1 base and J dropped 5 bases, with 6 bases sitting between them. CDR1 and CDR2 from the germline V gene are SGHDT and YYEEEE. The CDR3 extends over 12 amino acids. CDR3 coding DNA: TGTGCCAGCAGCTTGCAGGGGTATGGCTACACCTTC. This encodes CASSLQGYGYTF.

This clone was detected only once. The chain couples TRBV15 to TRBJ1-1; D is ambiguous. V lost 1 base and J lost 4, with 10 bases in between. The CDR3 is 14 residues long. Germline lookup yields CDR1 LNHNV and CDR2 YYDKDF (reference sequence). The CDR3: CATSRVQVLTEAFF. CDR3 DNA: TGTGCCACCAGCAGAGTCCAGGTTCTCACTGAAGCTTTCTTT.